These 30 T cell receptor beta chains were all obtained from the same sample, sequenced in a study of blood T cells in healthy people across ages. The authors ran a second PCR of about 6 to 12 cycles using a sample-barcoded 5' primer and a J-beta primer mix. One entry per CDR3 protein results from TCRdb running MiXCR on the 5' RACE reads. The repertoire holds 800,000 to 950,000 distinct CDR3 sequences, with about 29% as singletons. These data also featured in a second study, about T cells of mothers and their children.

The sequencing input was blood. Receptors originate from a woman between 35 and 50 years old in good health.

The chain couples TRBV6-1 to TRBJ1-1; weak D call: TRBD1 (6 bases). The CDR3 covers 16 residues. V shed 3 bases and J shed 4 bases, with 18 bases lying between them. Germline lookup yields CDR1 MNHNS and CDR2 SASEGT. The CDR3, as DNA: TGTGCCAGCAGTGAGACAGGTGCGGTATGGGGCACTGAAGCTTTCTTT. The encoded protein is CASSETGAVWGTEAFF.

This clonotype has at least ten counts. CDR3 sequence (DNA): TGTGCCAGCAGCCTCCGGGACGGAGCCTACGAGCAGTACTTC. Encoded protein: CASSLRDGAYEQYF. The genes are TRBV12-3 or TRBV12-4 and TRBJ2-7, with D perhaps given as TRBD1 or TRBD2 (5 bases each). CDR3 length: 14 residues. The V end was cut by 6 bases, the J end by 2 bases, with 14 bases between.

V gene TRBV12-3 or TRBV12-4 combines with J gene TRBJ1-1; D may be TRBD1 (6 bases). The CDR3 contains 15 residues. V was trimmed by 6 bases and J by 4 bases, leaving 18 bases between them. CDR3 DNA: TGTGCCAGCAGACCTTTGTCGTCAGGGGCCACTGAAGCTTTCTTT. It is translated as CASRPLSSGATEAFF.

This clonotype was counted at least ten times. CDR3: CASSLGYSGEITF. DNA of the CDR3: TGTGCCAGCAGCTTAGGTTACAGCGGAGAGATCACCTTC. V gene TRBV11-2 combines with J gene TRBJ1-2; D is unresolved. Per the germline V gene, CDR1 is SGHAT and CDR2 is FQNNGV. This CDR3 has 13 residues. Trimming stripped 1 base from V and 13 bases from J, with 16 bases between.

This clonotype was counted between two and nine times. A much larger clonotype is one base distant, so this may be a read error. The chain is built from TRBV5-6 and TRBJ2-7, with D tentatively TRBD2 (5 bases). CDR1 and CDR2 from the germline V gene are SGHDT and YYEEEE. The CDR3 has 17 residues. The CDR3 region is CASSFGLVRPGTYGQYF. As DNA, the CDR3 is TGTGCCAGCAGCTTTGGACTGGTCCGACCGGGCACTTACGGGCAGTACTTC. Using reference TRBV5-6 and TRBJ2-7 for the parts outside the CDR3, the full variable domain is DAGVTQSPTHLIKTRGQQVTLRCSPKSGHDTVSWYQQALGQGPQFIFQYYEEEERQRGNFPDRFSGHQFPNYSSELNVNALLLGDSALYLCASSFGLVRPGTYGQYFGPGTRLTVT.

As to this clonotype: Given a much more abundant clone one base away, this may be a read error. This sequence joins TRBV10-3 and TRBJ2-7; either TRBD1 or TRBD2 may fit D (6 bases each). The CDR3 length is 14 residues. With 8 bases removed from V and 3 bases from J, the gap between germline ends came to 17 bases. CDR1 and CDR2 from the germline V gene are ENHRY and SYGVKD. Here the CDR3 reads CAIGGTLSDYEQYF. The CDR3 DNA reads as TGTGCCATCGGGGGGACATTAAGCGACTACGAGCAGTACTTC.

This clonotype occurred many times. The CDR3 region has the DNA TGTGCCAGCAGCCAAGAAAAGGGGGCGAGAGGGGCCAACGTCCTGACTTTC. Protein: CASSQEKGARGANVLTF. The chain carries TRBV14 and TRBJ2-6, with TRBD1 identical over 7 bases. The V segment lost 0 bases and the J segment 4 bases; nucleotides outside the gene matches: 6. CDR1 is SGHDN and CDR2 is FVKESK in the germline V gene. The CDR3 covers 17 residues. Full variable domain (missing parts from reference TRBV14 and TRBJ2-6): EAGVTQFPSHSVIEKGQTVTLRCDPISGHDNLYWYRRVMGKEIKFLLHFVKESKQDESGMPNNRFLAERTGGTYSTLKVQPAELEDSGVYFCASSQEKGARGANVLTFGAGSRLTVL.

This clonotype occurred a few times. V gene TRBV7-8 combines with J gene TRBJ2-7, with D possibly matching TRBD1 (6 bases). Germline-derived CDR1 and CDR2 are SGHVS and FQNEAQ. This CDR3 has 14 residues. Trimming took off 0 bases at V and 1 base at J, with 7 bases between the two ends. Here the CDR3 DNA reads TGTGCCAGCAGCTTAGCGGACAGATCCTACGAGCAGTACTTC. Translating it yields CASSLADRSYEQYF.

This clonotype occurred many times. The chain carries TRBV6-6 and TRBJ2-7, with 11 nucleotides matching TRBD1. Unmatched junction bases numbered 7, after V lost 6 bases and J lost 3 bases. Germline assignment: CDR1 MNHNY and CDR2 SVGAGI (reference sequence). CDR3 length: 15 amino acids. Written as DNA, the CDR3 is TGTGCCAGCAGGACCGGGACAGGGGGGGACTACGAGCAGTACTTC. This translates into CASRTGTGGDYEQYF.

The rearrangement uses TRBV7-8 and TRBJ1-5; D unresolved. V lost 1 base, J lost 3 bases, and 10 bases lay in between. This CDR3 comprises 15 residues. The V gene's germline CDR1 is SGHVS and CDR2 FQNEAQ. The CDR3 region is CASSLVWQTNQPQHF. Written as DNA, the CDR3 is TGTGCCAGCAGCTTAGTATGGCAGACCAATCAGCCCCAGCATTTT.

At least ten counts were recorded for this clonotype. This chain links TRBV6-5 with TRBJ1-6; D possibly corresponds to TRBD1 (5 bases). Trimming shortened V by 6 bases and J by 5 bases, and 14 bases separated the two germline ends. Germline V gene sequence: CDR1 MNHEY, CDR2 SVGAGI. The CDR3 extends over 15 amino acids. As DNA, the CDR3 is TGTGCCAGCAGCCCCGGGGACGGGGATAATTCACCCCTCCACTTT. Protein product: CASSPGDGDNSPLHF.

The chain links TRBV25-1 to TRBJ1-6; D remains unclear. Trimming left V 5 bases short and J 13 bases short, with 12 bases between. Germline V lookup: CDR1 MGHDK, CDR2 SYGVNS. The CDR3 is made up of 12 amino acids. The CDR3 coding sequence is TGTGCCAGCAGTCCGGACCTCACGCCCCTCCACTTT. Protein: CASSPDLTPLHF.

The V gene is TRBV9, the J gene TRBJ1-6; no clear D gene. The germline V and J ends were trimmed by 3 bases and 9 bases, with 13 bases remaining between them. This CDR3 spans 14 amino acids. CDR1 is SGDLS, CDR2 YYNGEE, per germline. CDR3 in DNA: TGTGCCAGCAGCGGAGGTGGGGTCGGTTCACCCCTCCACTTT. Protein sequence: CASSGGGVGSPLHF.

The chain employs TRBV4-1 and TRBJ1-4; 7 nucleotides line up with TRBD1. The V and J ends lost 0 bases and 5 bases, in that order; junction bases with no gene match: 3. Germline V gene sequence: CDR1 MGHRA, CDR2 YSYEKL. This CDR3 is built from 15 residues. Written as DNA, the CDR3 is TGCGCCAGCAGCCAAGATAAGGGGGCAAATGAAAAACTGTTTTTT. As protein: CASSQDKGANEKLFF.

This clonotype was seen more than once but under ten times. The chain recombines TRBV12-3 or TRBV12-4 with TRBJ1-2; D not resolved. The CDR3 length is 12 residues. V was cut by 2 bases and J by 4 bases, with 5 bases left in between. The CDR3 reads CASSLNFYGYTF. CDR3 DNA sequence: TGTGCCAGCAGTTTAAACTTCTATGGCTACACCTTC.

This clonotype was seen a few times. The chain joins TRBV6-1 to TRBJ1-4; 9 bases line up with TRBD1. J gave up 6 bases and V 4 bases, and 3 bases lay outside the gene matches. The CDR3 is 14 residues long. CDR1 MNHNS and CDR2 SASEGT come from the germline V gene. The CDR3 is CASSAGTGYEKLFF. The CDR3 coding sequence is TGTGCCAGCAGTGCCGGGACAGGGTATGAAAAACTGTTTTTT.

This clonotype was observed a few times. A much larger clone is a single base away; this may be a read error. The V gene is TRBV10-3, the J gene TRBJ2-7, with D unclear. Trimming took 2 bases from V and 4 from J, leaving 18 bases between them. CDR3 size: 16 residues. In germline, CDR1 is ENHRY, CDR2 SYGVKD. The chain's CDR3 is CAISEKGSGQGYEQYF. The CDR3 DNA reads TGTGCCATCAGTGAGAAGGGTTCCGGCCAAGGGTACGAGCAGTACTTC.

This clonotype has only a few counts. The J gene is TRBJ1-1, the V gene TRBV12-3 or TRBV12-4; D perhaps matches TRBD1 (6 bases). The CDR3 contains 15 residues. Trimming shortened V by 5 bases and J by 5 bases, and 18 bases separated the two germline ends. Here the CDR3 DNA reads TGTGCCAGCAGTGATGGCCGAGGGGGTCGGACTGAAGCTTTCTTT. As protein: CASSDGRGGRTEAFF.

The chain uses TRBV14 and TRBJ2-5; 10 bases align to TRBD2. The J call is in doubt because the DNA end fits TRBJ2-7 better. The CDR3 covers 18 residues. Germline V CDR1 and CDR2: SGHDN, FVKESK. The CDR3 coding sequence is TGTGCCAGCAGCCAAGATTTGGGACTAGCGATTAAATGTTACGAGCAGTACTTC. Its translation is CASSQDLGLAIKCYEQYF.

This clonotype appeared many times. V gene TRBV15 combines with J gene TRBJ1-2, with D possibly being TRBD1 (6 bases). The CDR3 covers 15 residues. The V end was cut by 5 bases, the J end by 2 bases, with 15 bases between. Germline assignment: CDR1 LNHNV and CDR2 YYDKDF (reference sequence). The CDR3 bases are TGTGCCACCAGCGGGGCAAAACAGGGAAACTATGGCTACACCTTC. It encodes CATSGAKQGNYGYTF.

This clonotype was seen a handful of times. The V and J genes are TRBV5-1 and TRBJ2-7; 7 bases are shared with TRBD2. V lost 5 bases and J lost 0; bases outside the gene matches: 5. The CDR3 covers 14 residues. Germline lookup yields CDR1 SGHRS and CDR2 YFSETQ. In DNA form, the CDR3 reads TGCGCCAGCAGGGGGGGGTTAGGCTCCTACGAGCAGTACTTC. Its translation: CASRGGLGSYEQYF.

This clonotype was seen once. CDR3 sequence: CASSYLHFDEQFF. The CDR3 DNA reads as TGTGCCAGCAGTTACTTACACTTCGATGAGCAGTTCTTC. This chain links TRBV6-5 with TRBJ2-1; no definite D call. The V and J ends lost 1 base and 8 bases respectively, with 9 bases between them. This CDR3 has 13 residues. Germline CDR1 MNHEY, CDR2 SVGAGI.

This clonotype was found once. Its ends do not fully match the called genes, so a read error is possible. The chain is built from TRBV4-1 and TRBJ2-7; D uncertain. Looked up from germline, CDR1 is MGHRA and CDR2 is YSYEKL. The CDR3 extends over 13 amino acids. In nucleotides, the CDR3 is TGCGCCAGCAGCCAAGATCAAGTGACAAGGCTCGAGTTC. Translated: CASSQDQVTRLEF.

The chain has TRBV5-1 and TRBJ2-5; D is possibly TRBD1 (6 bases). The CDR3 is 14 residues long. CDR1 and CDR2 (germline): SGHRS, YFSETQ. V lost 3 bases and J 5 bases, leaving 14 bases between the germline ends. CDR3 coding DNA: TGCGCCAGCAGCTCGAGCCAGGGGCTGGAGACCCAGTACTTC. Translation gives CASSSSQGLETQYF.

The chain carries TRBV15 and TRBJ1-4; TRBD1 is a possible D gene (5 bases). The CDR3 is 13 amino acids. V was shortened by 2 bases and J by 8 bases, with 9 bases between the two germline ends. Germline V gene sequence: CDR1 LNHNV, CDR2 YYDKDF (reference sequence). The CDR3 DNA reads as TGTGCCACCAGCAGACGGGGGGGGGAAAAACTGTTTTTT. This sequence encodes CATSRRGGEKLFF. Based on the CDR3 plus reference TRBV15 and TRBJ1-4, the full variable domain is DAMVIQNPRYQVTQFGKPVTLSCSQTLNHNVMYWYQQKSSQAPKLLFHYYDKDFNNEADTPDNFQSRRPNTSFCFLDIRSPGLGDTAMYLCATSRRGGEKLFFGSGTQLSVL.

Ten or more counts support this clonotype. The rearrangement joins TRBV27 to TRBJ2-7; D remains unclear. The length of the CDR3 is 13 residues. The germline CDR1 and CDR2 sequences are MNHEY and SMNVEV (reference sequence). Trimming stripped 6 bases from V and 0 bases from J, with 9 bases between. The CDR3 region is CASSPLSSYEQYF. CDR3 DNA sequence: TGTGCCAGCAGCCCGTTATCCTCCTACGAGCAGTACTTC.

The chain carries TRBV13 and TRBJ2-5; TRBD1 agrees at 8 bases. CDR1 PRHDT and CDR2 FYEKMQ come from the germline V gene (reference sequence). The CDR3 covers 18 residues. The ends lost 1 base at V and 11 bases at J; junction bases unmatched: 21. The CDR3 DNA reads as TGTGCCAGCAGCTTAGAACTGGACAGGGTGTATGGGGTGGATGAGCAGTACTTC. This gives the protein CASSLELDRVYGVDEQYF. Drawing the rest from reference TRBV13 and TRBJ2-5, the complete variable domain is AAGVIQSPRHLIKEKRETATLKCYPIPRHDTVYWYQQGPGQDPQFLISFYEKMQSDKGSIPDRFSAQQFSDYHSELNMSSLELGDSALYFCASSLELDRVYGVDEQYFGPGTRLLVL.

As to this clonotype: A read error is possible here, since a much larger clone lies one base away. V usage is TRBV25-1 and J usage is TRBJ2-5; 7 nucleotides match TRBD1. There are 14 residues in the CDR3. CDR1 MGHDK and CDR2 SYGVNS come from the germline V gene. The CDR3 coding sequence is TGTACCAGCAGGGGGTTAGGCGACCAAGAGACCCAGTACTTC. The encoded protein is CTSRGLGDQETQYF. Drawing the rest from reference TRBV25-1 and TRBJ2-5, the complete variable domain is EADIYQTPRYLVIGTGKKITLECSQTMGHDKMYWYQQDPGMELHLIHYSYGVNSTEKGDLSSESTVSRIRTEHFPLTLESARPSHTSQYLCTSRGLGDQETQYFGPGTRLLVL.

CDR3 sequence (DNA): TGTGCCAGCAGTCCCGGGACAGGGTTCGGGCCTGGCTACACCTTC. This gives the protein CASSPGTGFGPGYTF. This rearrangement joins TRBV27 to TRBJ1-2; 9 bases fit TRBD1. The V gene end was trimmed by 5 bases and the J gene end by 7 bases; junction bases not matched to a gene: 11. Germline V gives CDR1 MNHEY, CDR2 SMNVEV (reference sequence). The CDR3 consists of 15 residues.

This clonotype showed up many times. V gene TRBV5-1 combines with J gene TRBJ2-7; D ambiguous. This CDR3 contains 15 residues. With 0 bases removed from V and 2 bases from J, the gap between germline ends came to 12 bases. The germline CDR1 and CDR2 sequences are SGHRS and YFSETQ. As DNA, the CDR3 is TGCGCCAGCAGCTTGGCCTCGGGCAGTCCCTACGAGCAGTACTTC. Amino acid sequence: CASSLASGSPYEQYF.